These 4 T cell receptor beta chains came from one sample sequenced in a study of a mutant IDH1 vaccine in newly diagnosed glioma. Time point reported: baseline, week 1 (first vaccination visit). This sample's treatment: pre-vaccination baseline after standard-of-care therapy. Clones were read by immunoSEQ multiplex PCR, and TCRdb kept only the in-frame ones, dropping some. Altogether just under 95,000 clones are present, around 80% being singletons, with the ten largest covering over 6.5%. The sequences come from PBMCs, collected from a glioma patient treated with radiotherapy, temozolomide or both. The receptors were sampled from a man in his forties with glioma.

CDR3 DNA sequence: TGTGCCAGCAGTTTATCTGTGGGGGACAGACCTTTGCCCTACGAGCAGTACTTC. Translating it yields CASSLSVGDRPLPYEQYF. The chain uses TRBV27 and TRBJ2-7; TRBD1 matches at 7 bases. The V segment lost 0 bases and the J segment 2 bases; nucleotides outside the gene matches: 13. Germline V CDR1 and CDR2: MNHEY, SMNVEV (reference sequence). There are 18 residues in the CDR3.

The rearrangement uses TRBV19 and TRBJ1-5; a weak D match, TRBD1 (6 bases). CDR3 length equals 13 residues. The germline V gene encodes CDR1 LNHDA and CDR2 SQIVND (reference sequence). V was clipped by 3 bases and J by 7 bases, with 10 bases between them. The CDR3 region is CASSIRRGQPQHF. CDR3 DNA sequence: TGTGCCAGTAGTATTCGGAGGGGGCAGCCCCAGCATTTT.

The chain uses TRBV19 and TRBJ1-2; D uncertain. The length of the CDR3 is 17 residues. Germline CDR1 LNHDA, CDR2 SQIVND (reference sequence). The V gene lost 5 bases and the J gene lost 2 bases, with 21 bases spanning the gap. The CDR3 spells CASSERVGRHINYGYTF. CDR3 sequence (DNA): TGTGCCAGTAGTGAAAGGGTGGGCCGGCATATCAACTATGGCTACACCTTC.

This chain joins TRBV27 and TRBJ1-5; possibly TRBD1 for D (6 bases). The CDR3 loop spans 14 amino acids. Germline V CDR1 and CDR2: MNHEY, SMNVEV (reference sequence). Trimming removed 1 base at V and 5 bases at J, with 9 bases between. This chain's CDR3 is CASSLLQGYQPQHF. Written as DNA, the CDR3 is TGTGCCAGCAGTTTATTACAGGGTTATCAGCCCCAGCATTTT.